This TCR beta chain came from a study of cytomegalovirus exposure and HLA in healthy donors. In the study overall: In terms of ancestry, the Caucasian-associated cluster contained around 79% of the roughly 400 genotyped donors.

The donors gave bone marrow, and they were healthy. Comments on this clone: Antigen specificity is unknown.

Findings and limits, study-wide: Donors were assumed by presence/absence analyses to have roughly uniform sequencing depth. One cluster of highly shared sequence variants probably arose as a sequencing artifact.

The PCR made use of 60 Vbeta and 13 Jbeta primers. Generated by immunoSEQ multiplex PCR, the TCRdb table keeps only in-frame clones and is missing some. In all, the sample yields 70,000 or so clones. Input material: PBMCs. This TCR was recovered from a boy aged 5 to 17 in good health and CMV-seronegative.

In nucleotides, the CDR3 is TGCGCCAGCAGCCAGACGACGGGGAACACTGAAGCTTTCTTT. Translated, it gives CASSQTTGNTEAFF. The chain combines TRBV5-1 with TRBJ1-1; D gene uncertain. Germline values: CDR1 SGHRS, CDR2 YFSETQ. The CDR3 consists of 14 residues. V shed 4 bases and J shed 1 base, with 11 bases lying between them.